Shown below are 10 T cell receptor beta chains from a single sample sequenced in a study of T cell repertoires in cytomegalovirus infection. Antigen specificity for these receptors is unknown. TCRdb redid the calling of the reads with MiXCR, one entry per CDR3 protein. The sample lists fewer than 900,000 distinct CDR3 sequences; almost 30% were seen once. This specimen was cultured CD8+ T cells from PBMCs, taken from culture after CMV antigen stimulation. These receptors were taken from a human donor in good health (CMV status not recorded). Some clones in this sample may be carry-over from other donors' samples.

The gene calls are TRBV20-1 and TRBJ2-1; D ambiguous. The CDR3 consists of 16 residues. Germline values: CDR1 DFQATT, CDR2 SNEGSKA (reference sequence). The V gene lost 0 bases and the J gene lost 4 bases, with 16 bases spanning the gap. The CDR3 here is CSARDPIFSSYNEQFF. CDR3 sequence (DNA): TGCAGTGCTAGAGATCCAATATTTTCTTCTTACAATGAGCAGTTCTTC.

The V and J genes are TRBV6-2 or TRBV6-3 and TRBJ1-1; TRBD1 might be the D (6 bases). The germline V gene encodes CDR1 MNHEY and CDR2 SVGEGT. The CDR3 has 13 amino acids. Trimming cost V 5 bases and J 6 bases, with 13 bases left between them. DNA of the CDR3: TGTGCCAGCAGTCCAACGTACAGGGCTGAAGCTTTCTTT. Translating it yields CASSPTYRAEAFF.

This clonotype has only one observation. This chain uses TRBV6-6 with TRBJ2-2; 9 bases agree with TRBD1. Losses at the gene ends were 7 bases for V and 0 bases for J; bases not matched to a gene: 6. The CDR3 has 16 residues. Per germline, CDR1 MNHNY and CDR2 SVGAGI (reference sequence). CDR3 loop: CASTPQGATNTGELFF. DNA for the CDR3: TGTGCCAGCACTCCACAGGGGGCAACGAACACCGGGGAGCTGTTTTTT.

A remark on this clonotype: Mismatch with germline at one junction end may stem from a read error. CDR3 residues: CASSLRGGGASTGELFF. CDR3 nucleotides: TGTGCTAGCAGCCTAAGAGGCGGGGGGGCAAGTACCGGGGAGCTGTTTTTT. The chain joins TRBV7-9 to TRBJ2-2, with TRBD2 matching over 9 bases. This CDR3 has 17 amino acids. Germline loops: CDR1 SEHNR, CDR2 FQNEAQ (reference sequence). The variable domain in full, completed from reference TRBV7-9 and TRBJ2-2, reads DTGVSQNPRHKITKRGQNVTFRCDPISEHNRLYWYRQTLGQGPEFLTYFQNEAQLEKSRLLSDRFSAERPKGSFSTLEIQRTEQGDSAMYLCASSLRGGGASTGELFFGEGSRLTVL.

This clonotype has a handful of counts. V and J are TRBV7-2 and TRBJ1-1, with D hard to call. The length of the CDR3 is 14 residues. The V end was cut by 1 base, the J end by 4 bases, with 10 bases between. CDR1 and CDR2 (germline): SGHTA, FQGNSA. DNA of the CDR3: TGTGCCAGCAGCTTAGTACTTGCGGGCACTGAAGCTTTCTTT. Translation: CASSLVLAGTEAFF. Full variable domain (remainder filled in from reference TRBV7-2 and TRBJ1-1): GAGVSQSPSNKVTEKGKDVELRCDPISGHTALYWYRQSLGQGLEFLIYFQGNSAPDKSGLPSDRFSAERTGGSVSTLTIQRTQQEDSAVYLCASSLVLAGTEAFFGQGTRLTVV.

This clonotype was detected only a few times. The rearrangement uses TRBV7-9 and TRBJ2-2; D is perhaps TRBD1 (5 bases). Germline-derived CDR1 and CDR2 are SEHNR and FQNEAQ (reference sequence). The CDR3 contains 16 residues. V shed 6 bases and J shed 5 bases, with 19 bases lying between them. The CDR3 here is CASRPAAGKLTGELFF. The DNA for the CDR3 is TGTGCCAGCAGACCGGCGGCAGGGAAGTTAACCGGGGAGCTGTTTTTT. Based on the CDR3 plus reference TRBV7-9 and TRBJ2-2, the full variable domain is DTGVSQNPRHKITKRGQNVTFRCDPISEHNRLYWYRQTLGQGPEFLTYFQNEAQLEKSRLLSDRFSAERPKGSFSTLEIQRTEQGDSAMYLCASRPAAGKLTGELFFGEGSRLTVL.

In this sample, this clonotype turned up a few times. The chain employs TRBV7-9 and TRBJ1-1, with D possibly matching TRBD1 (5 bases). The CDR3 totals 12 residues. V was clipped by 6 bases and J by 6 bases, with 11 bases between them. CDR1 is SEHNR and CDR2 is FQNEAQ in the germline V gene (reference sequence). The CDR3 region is CASRATGPEAFF. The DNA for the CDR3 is TGTGCCAGCAGGGCCACAGGCCCTGAAGCTTTCTTT.

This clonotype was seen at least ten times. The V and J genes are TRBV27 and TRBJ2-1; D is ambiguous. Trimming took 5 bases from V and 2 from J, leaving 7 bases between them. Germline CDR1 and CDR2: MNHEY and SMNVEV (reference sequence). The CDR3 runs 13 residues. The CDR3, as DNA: TGTGCCAGCAGTCCCTCCCCCTACAATGAGCAGTTCTTC. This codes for CASSPSPYNEQFF.

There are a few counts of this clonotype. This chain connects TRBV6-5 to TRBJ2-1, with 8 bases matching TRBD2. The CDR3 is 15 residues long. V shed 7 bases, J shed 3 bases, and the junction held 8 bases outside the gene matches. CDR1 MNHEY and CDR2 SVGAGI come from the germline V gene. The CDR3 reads CASTPGGGGYNEQFF. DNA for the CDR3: TGTGCCAGCACGCCGGGGGGGGGAGGCTACAATGAGCAGTTCTTC.

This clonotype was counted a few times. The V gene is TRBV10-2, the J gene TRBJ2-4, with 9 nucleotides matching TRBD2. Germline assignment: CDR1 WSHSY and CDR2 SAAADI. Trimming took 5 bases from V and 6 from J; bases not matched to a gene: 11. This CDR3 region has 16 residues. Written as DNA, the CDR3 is TGCGCCAGCAGTCCCGAGCGGGGGGCCCAGGGAAACATTCAGTACTTC. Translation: CASSPERGAQGNIQYF.